This T cell receptor beta chain appears in the sequencing data of a study of blood T cell repertoires in COVID-19. This clone was observed a few times. Method: immunoSEQ multiplex PCR; TCRdb's copy keeps in-frame clones and lacks some. This table holds approximately 180,000 clones, 87% found once. The germline V gene encodes CDR1 SGDLS and CDR2 YYNGEE. J gave up 7 bases and V 2 bases, and 10 bases lay outside the gene matches. CDR3 length: 16 residues. The source is a human donor with acute COVID-19. The donor label of this sample is uncertain. The chain couples TRBV9 to TRBJ2-1; TRBD2 matches at 9 bases. Sequencing was performed on PBMCs or T cells enriched from blood (not recorded which). CDR3 sequence (DNA): TGTGCCAGCAGCGTCCTTGGGGCTAGCGGGGTGAATGAGCAGTTCTTC. It is translated as CASSVLGASGVNEQFF.